This record concerns one T cell receptor (beta chain) sequence. Antigen unknown. PCR was performed a second time for about 6 to 12 cycles using a sample-barcoded 5' primer and a J-beta primer mix. Via MiXCR, TCRdb re-called the 5' RACE reads, giving one row per CDR3 protein. This sample has roughly 790,000 distinct CDR3 sequences, with around 40% found just once. The data stem from a study of blood T cells in healthy people across ages. Overall study findings and caveats: Per million T cells, the diversity of TCR beta decreased roughly linearly as age advanced.

Germline V CDR1 and CDR2: SQVTM, ANQGSEA. CDR3 size: 14 residues. Every sample had a minimum of 6 million PBMCs isolated. This chain uses TRBV29-1 with TRBJ2-4; 9 nucleotides align to TRBD1. The J call may be faulty, since TRBJ2-7 better matches the DNA end. Sequencing was carried out using blood. This TCR was recovered from a woman aged 60-75 years in good health. The CDR3 nucleotides are TGCAGCGTTGAGGTTGCGGGACAGGGAGACGAGCAGTACTTC. Its protein product is CSVEVAGQGDEQYF.